The TCR beta chain under discussion was sequenced for a study of vaccination and CD4 T cells after COVID-19. Whole-study context: Convalescent persons amounted to six males plus four females, two of whom were Hispanic. In the control cultures, a CEFX pool, an HIV-1 Nef pool, or no peptide was supplied. Post-COVID draws came a median approximately 100 days after diagnosis (range 35 to 161).

This sample's treatment: roughly 10-day PBMC culture with coronavirus spike peptide pools or control peptides (ViraFEST assay). Overall study findings and caveats: Nearly all convalescent vaccine-specific clones, 304 of 307, recognized only SARS-CoV-2 spike.

Once obtained from cultured CD4+ T cells, the DNA was sequenced using the Oncomine TCR Beta short-read assay. TCRdb ran MiXCR on the PCR reads and lists one entry per CDR3 protein. This table has some 10,000 distinct CDR3 sequences, 60% to 70% appearing once. V dropped 4 bases and J dropped 6 bases, with 8 bases sitting between them. This CDR3 comprises 12 residues. Germline CDR1 and CDR2: SGHTS and YDEGEE. Notes on this clonotype: Its cognate antigen is unknown.

The chain uses TRBV5-8 and TRBJ1-5; D unresolved. The source of this sequence is a human donor who had recovered from COVID-19. The sequencing sample was made of CD4+ T cells from blood, cultured in vitro. CDR3 bases: TGTGCCAGCAGCCCTTCAGGTCAGCCCCAGCATTTT. It translates to CASSPSGQPQHF.